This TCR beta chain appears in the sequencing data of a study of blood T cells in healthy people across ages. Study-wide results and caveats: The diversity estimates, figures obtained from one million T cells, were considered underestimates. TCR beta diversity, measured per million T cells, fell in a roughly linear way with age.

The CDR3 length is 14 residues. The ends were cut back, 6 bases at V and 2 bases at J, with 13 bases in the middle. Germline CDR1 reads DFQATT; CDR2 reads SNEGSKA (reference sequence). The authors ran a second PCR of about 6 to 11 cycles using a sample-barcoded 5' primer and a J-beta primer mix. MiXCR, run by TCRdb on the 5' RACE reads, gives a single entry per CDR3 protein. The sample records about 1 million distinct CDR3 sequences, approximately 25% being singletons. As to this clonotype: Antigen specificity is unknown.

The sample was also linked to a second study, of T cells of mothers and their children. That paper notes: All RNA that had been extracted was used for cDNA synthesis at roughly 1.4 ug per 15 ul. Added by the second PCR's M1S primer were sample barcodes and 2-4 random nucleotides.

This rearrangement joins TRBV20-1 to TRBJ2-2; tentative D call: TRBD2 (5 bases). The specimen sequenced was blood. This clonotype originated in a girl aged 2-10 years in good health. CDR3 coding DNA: TGCAGTGCGTACATGCCGGGAAACACCGGGGAGCTGTTTTTT. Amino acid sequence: CSAYMPGNTGELFF.